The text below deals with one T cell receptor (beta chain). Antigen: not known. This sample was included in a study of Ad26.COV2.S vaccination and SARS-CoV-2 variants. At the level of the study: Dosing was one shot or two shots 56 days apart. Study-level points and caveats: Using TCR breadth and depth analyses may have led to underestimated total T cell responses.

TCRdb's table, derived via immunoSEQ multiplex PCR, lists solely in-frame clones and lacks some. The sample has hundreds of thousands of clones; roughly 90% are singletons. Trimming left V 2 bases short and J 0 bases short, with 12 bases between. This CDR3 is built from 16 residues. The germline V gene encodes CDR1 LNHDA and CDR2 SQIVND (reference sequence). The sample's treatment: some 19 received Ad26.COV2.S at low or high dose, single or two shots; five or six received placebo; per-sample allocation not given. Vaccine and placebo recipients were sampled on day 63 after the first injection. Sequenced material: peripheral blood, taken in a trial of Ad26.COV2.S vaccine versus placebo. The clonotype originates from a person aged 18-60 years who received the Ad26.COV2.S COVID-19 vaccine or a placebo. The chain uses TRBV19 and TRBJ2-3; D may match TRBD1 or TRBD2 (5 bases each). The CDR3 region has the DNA TGTGCCAGTAGTATACATACAGGACTGAGCACAGATACGCAGTATTTT. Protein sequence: CASSIHTGLSTDTQYF. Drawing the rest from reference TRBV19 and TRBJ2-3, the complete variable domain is DGGITQSPKYLFRKEGQNVTLSCEQNLNHDAMYWYRQDPGQGLRLIYYSQIVNDFQKGDIAEGYSVSREKKESFPLTVTSAQKNPTAFYLCASSIHTGLSTDTQYFGPGTRLTVL.